The 9 T cell receptor beta chains below all came from one sample that was sequenced in a study of T cell responses to AZD1222 COVID-19 vaccine. The method was immunoSEQ multiplex PCR; TCRdb's version includes in-frame clones alone and lacks a portion of them. Found here are more than 110,000 clones, 92% of them singletons; the top ten hold just over 3%. The material was peripheral blood, obtained on day 0 of AZD1222 vaccination. The source of these receptors is an adult in good health.

This chain connects TRBV28 to TRBJ1-4; 7 positions agree with TRBD1. The trim removed 5 bases at V and 7 bases at J, leaving 13 bases unmatched. The CDR3 sequence is 16 residues long. Germline V gene sequence: CDR1 MDHEN, CDR2 SYDVKM. In DNA form, the CDR3 reads TGTGCCAGCAGTCCCAGCAGGGGGGCGAAGGGTGAAAAACTGTTTTTT. Protein: CASSPSRGAKGEKLFF.

This chain uses TRBV19 with TRBJ1-5; D not resolved. Looked up from germline, CDR1 is LNHDA and CDR2 is SQIVND (reference sequence). The CDR3 spans 13 residues. Trimming left V 5 bases short and J 4 bases short, with 9 bases between. CDR3 in amino acids: CASSSEENQPQHF. The CDR3 DNA reads TGTGCCAGTAGTTCGGAGGAAAATCAGCCCCAGCATTTT.

The gene calls are TRBV24-1 and TRBJ2-3; unclear D gene. V was shortened by 5 bases and J by 0 bases, with 11 bases between the two germline ends. There are 15 residues in the CDR3. Germline V gives CDR1 KGHDR, CDR2 SFDVKD. The CDR3 coding sequence is TGTGCCACCAGTGCCAATGTTGCGAGCACAGATACGCAGTATTTT. Protein: CATSANVASTDTQYF.

The rearrangement uses TRBV10-1 and TRBJ1-4; no definite D call. The CDR3 covers 14 residues. Germline V gives CDR1 WNHNN, CDR2 SYGVQD (reference sequence). The ends were cut back, 6 bases at V and 4 bases at J, with 12 bases in the middle. In nucleotides, the CDR3 is TGCGCCAGCAGCGAAGGACGGAATAATGAAAAACTGTTTTTT. Encoded protein: CASSEGRNNEKLFF.

The chain couples TRBV27 to TRBJ2-1; 10 bases line up with TRBD1. The ends lost 4 bases at V and 8 bases at J; junction bases unmatched: 8. Germline V gene sequence: CDR1 MNHEY, CDR2 SMNVEV (reference sequence). The CDR3 covers 15 residues. DNA for the CDR3: TGTGCCAGCAGTTCAAAGGGACAGGGGCTGCATGAGCAGTTCTTC. Translation gives CASSSKGQGLHEQFF.

CDR3 DNA: TGTGCCAGCAGCCGCGGGACAGAAGGATCACCCCTCCACTTT. This sequence encodes CASSRGTEGSPLHF. The rearrangement links TRBV7-2 to TRBJ1-6; 7 nucleotides match TRBD1. The CDR3 extends over 14 amino acids. After removal of 5 bases from V and 10 bases from J, the junction contained 8 bases not matched to a gene. CDR1 is SGHTA and CDR2 is FQGNSA in the germline V gene.

This clone has just one count. The chain uses TRBV5-1 and TRBJ2-2; either TRBD1 or TRBD2 may fit D (6 bases each). The CDR3 spans 16 residues. V lost 4 bases to trimming and J lost 3 bases, with 16 bases between them. Germline V gene lookup returns CDR1 SGHRS and CDR2 YFSETQ. In nucleotides, the CDR3 is TGCGCCAGCAGCGCCGCCGGGGGCGCAGACACCGGGGAGCTGTTTTTT. It specifies CASSAAGGADTGELFF. The full variable domain, with the rest looked up from reference TRBV5-1 and TRBJ2-2, is KAGVTQTPRYLIKTRGQQVTLSCSPISGHRSVSWYQQTPGQGLQFLFEYFSETQRNKGNFPGRFSGRQFSNSRSEMNVSTLELGDSALYLCASSAAGGADTGELFFGEGSRLTVL.

This clone is a singleton in its sample. This chain uses TRBV5-1 with TRBJ2-3; D not certain. Trimming took off 1 base at V and 0 bases at J, with 6 bases between the two ends. The germline CDR1 and CDR2 sequences are SGHRS and YFSETQ. The CDR3 is 14 amino acids. This CDR3 reads CASSLTSSTDTQYF. CDR3 sequence (DNA): TGCGCCAGCAGCTTGACGTCTAGCACAGATACGCAGTATTTT.

The rearrangement joins TRBV2 to TRBJ1-3; a possible D gene is TRBD1 (6 bases). The CDR3 spans 16 residues. CDR1 and CDR2 (germline): SNHLY, FYNNEI. Between the trimmed V and J ends, which lost 3 bases and 0 bases, there was a span of 12 bases. CDR3 bases: TGTGCCAGCAGTGACGGACAGACCGACTCTGGAAACACCATATATTTT. Residues: CASSDGQTDSGNTIYF.